The 10 T cell receptor beta chains reported below all come from one sample, sequenced in a study of blood T cell repertoires in COVID-19. Repertoires were generated with immunoSEQ multiplex PCR, while TCRdb's copy carries only in-frame clones and drops some. This table holds under 300,000 clones, roughly 88% found once. The specimen sequenced was peripheral blood. All receptors derive from a man aged 80 or over with acute or convalescent COVID-19.

This clone was found a few times. The chain links TRBV24-1 to TRBJ1-6; 9 nucleotides align to TRBD1. Germline V gene data show CDR1 as KGHDR and CDR2 as SFDVKD. V was pared by 3 bases and J by 5 bases, with 7 bases of the junction left unmatched. The CDR3 is 17 residues long. The CDR3 here is CATSDPRQGGDNSPLHF. For the CDR3, the DNA is TGTGCCACCAGTGATCCTCGACAGGGGGGCGATAATTCACCCCTCCACTTT.

This chain links TRBV6-5 with TRBJ1-5; D is unresolved. CDR3 size: 13 residues. The V end was cut by 6 bases, the J end by 6 bases, with 12 bases between. Germline V gene lookup returns CDR1 MNHEY and CDR2 SVGAGI. The CDR3 here is CASSFEEGQPQHF. In DNA, the CDR3 is TGTGCCAGCAGCTTCGAAGAGGGTCAGCCCCAGCATTTT.

This clone was counted a single time. This chain uses TRBV2 with TRBJ2-1; the match to TRBD1 covers 8 bases. The CDR3 runs to 15 residues. Germline CDR1 is SNHLY and CDR2 is FYNNEI. J gave up 1 base and V 6 bases, and 5 bases lay outside the gene matches. CDR3 amino acids: CASRKDRGSYNEQFF. The CDR3 DNA follows: TGTGCCAGCAGAAAAGACAGGGGATCCTACAATGAGCAGTTCTTC.

Comments on this clone: The sample holds other DNA sequences that translate to the same CDR3. V and J are TRBV4-3 and TRBJ1-1; unclear D gene. CDR1 is LGHNA and CDR2 is YSLEER in the germline V gene. The CDR3 totals 14 residues. Trimming took off 4 bases at V and 5 bases at J, with 14 bases between the two ends. The CDR3 spells CASSRRTGGTEAFF. As DNA, the CDR3 is TGCGCCAGCAGCCGACGGACGGGAGGGACTGAAGCTTTCTTT.

The chain recombines TRBV10-1 with TRBJ2-7; tentatively, D is TRBD2 (7 bases). The CDR3 covers 14 residues. V dropped 10 bases and J dropped 2 bases, with 18 bases sitting between them. In germline, CDR1 is WNHNN, CDR2 SYGVQD (reference sequence). The CDR3 coding sequence is TGCGCCACCTCCCGCGGGGGCAGTACCTACGAGCAGTACTTC. The encoded protein is CATSRGGSTYEQYF.

The DNA for the CDR3 is TGTGCCAGTAGTATAAGGGGGTCTGGGGCCAAGGGATCCTACGAGCAGTACTTC. Protein product: CASSIRGSGAKGSYEQYF. V gene TRBV19 combines with J gene TRBJ2-7, with a possible D match to TRBD1 (6 bases). Trimming pared 2 bases from V and 1 base from J, leaving 21 bases between. The germline gives CDR1 LNHDA, CDR2 SQIVND (reference sequence). The CDR3 length is 18 residues.

The chain carries TRBV19 and TRBJ1-4; D is ambiguous. The CDR3 extends over 13 amino acids. CDR1 and CDR2 (germline): LNHDA, SQIVND (reference sequence). V was cut by 3 bases and J by 5 bases, with 7 bases left in between. CDR3 in DNA: TGTGCCAGTAGTATTCAACGGAATGAAAAACTGTTTTTT. Protein product: CASSIQRNEKLFF.

The chain joins TRBV2 to TRBJ2-7, with 11 bases fitting TRBD2. This CDR3 is 14 amino acids long. Germline loops: CDR1 SNHLY, CDR2 FYNNEI. With V trimmed by 6 bases and J by 3 bases, 4 bases remained unmatched. CDR3 bases: TGTGCCAGCAGGGGACTAGCGGCGTACTACGAGCAGTACTTC. This codes for CASRGLAAYYEQYF.

This chain uses TRBV6-1 with TRBJ1-5; D may be TRBD1 (6 bases). V was cut by 7 bases and J by 7 bases, with 11 bases left in between. In germline, CDR1 is MNHNS, CDR2 SASEGT. This CDR3 region has 12 residues. In DNA, the CDR3 is TGTGCCAGCACTCAGGGGAGACAGCCCCAGCATTTT. Its translation: CASTQGRQPQHF.

This clone was detected only once. The chain joins TRBV29-1 to TRBJ1-5, with TRBD1 matching 9 bases. The CDR3 length is 13 residues. Germline V gene sequence: CDR1 SQVTM, CDR2 ANQGSEA. V was pared by 5 bases and J by 4 bases, with 3 bases of the junction left unmatched. CDR3 sequence (DNA): TGCAGCGTTAAAGGGACAGGGAATCAGCCCCAGCATTTT. Amino acid sequence: CSVKGTGNQPQHF.